The text below deals with one T cell receptor beta chain. Its antigen is unknown. This specimen belongs to a study of T cells expressing NK-cell markers (dated by TCRdb to 2020 to 2021). The study in broad terms: Three sorted T-cell subsets (CD3+CD56+NKG2C+, CD3+CD56+NKG2C- and CD3+CD56-NKG2C+) from about 8 donors had their TCR beta-chain repertoires profiled. The eight sequenced donors were randomly selected healthy volunteers, three men and five women. Of the eight sequenced donors, seven were found to be HCMV-seropositive and one was found to be HCMV-seronegative. The libraries were sequenced on Illumina HiSeq 2000/2500, MiSeq or NextSeq, producing 2 x 150 bp reads. The paper as a whole reports these results and caveats: Whether the expanded NKG2C-expressing T cell clones were specific for HCMV antigens was left unclear. Those dominant clonotypes were again the most abundant among CD3+CD56-NKG2C+ cells in a handful of donors, at roughly 28.3-60.1%. In roughly six donors, the dominant CD3+CD56+NKG2C+ clonotypes were among the top 10 CD8+ clonotypes and accounted for about 1.0-7.5% of CD8+ T cells.

HCMV serostatus was determined by detecting HCMV-specific IgG in serum with a commercial ELISA kit. Peripheral blood mononuclear cells were isolated from blood by Ficoll density gradient centrifugation. The data were produced on an Illumina HiSeq 2000. The TCR beta cDNA libraries were made using 5'RACE template switching, a step that added both a universal primer site and unique molecular identifiers. cDNA synthesis was primed from the TCR beta constant segment and was followed by two successive PCR amplification steps. Per the original workflow: MIGEC was used to demultiplex reads and group reads by UMI, and MiTCR was used to assemble and quantify clonotypes. Only TCR cDNA sequences supported by at least two reads were kept to exclude erroneous sequences. The tcR package was used for downstream repertoire analysis, and clonotypes were matched between fractions using CDR3 nucleotide sequence together with V segment. VDJmatch was used to annotate antigen specificity against VDJdb, with one amino acid substitution in CDR3 permitted. Through TCRdb reprocessing, the reads give one entry per CDR3 protein sequence; DNA is omitted. V and J calls and clone size were set by TCRdb, not the authors. This sample's table carries 200,000 to 300,000 distinct CDR3 sequences. Roughly 4.2% of the sample is taken by the ten largest.

Sequencing input: blood T cells: a sorted CD56 or NKG2C T cell subset, CD4+ or CD8+ T cells, or bulk PBMC T cells (not recorded which). The clonotype comes from a woman between 18 and 70 years old in good health.

The CDR3 loop reads CSVGVTSGRRQFF. The chain is made from TRBV29-1 and TRBJ2-1; TCRdb's assignment of TRBD2 cannot be checked, as there is no DNA. CDR1 and CDR2 were assigned from the germline V gene as SQVTM and ANQGSEA. Counted from cysteine to phenylalanine, this CDR3 has 13 amino acids. No DNA is given.